This is a list of T cell receptor beta chains from one sample in a study of shared clonotypes between healthy human individuals. Produced via immunoSEQ multiplex PCR; TCRdb's table is partial and in-frame only. The data contain about 820,000 clones, 85% to 95% of them seen just once; the ten biggest clones take up more than 20%. What was sequenced was naive CD8+ T cells sorted from blood. These receptors were collected from a man aged 25-45 years in good health. Both conserved end residues are part of each CDR3. A D gene is named only where the DNA matches it firmly. Clone size is shown for a subset of rows, as once, few, many or a class of expanded clone.

J: TRBJ2-1
D: TRBD2
V: TRBV7-9
size: NA
CDR3: CASSLKLAAYNEQFF
DNA: TGTGCCAGCAGCTTAAAACTAGCGGCCTACAATGAGCAGTTCTTC

J: TRBJ2-1
D: TRBD2
V: TRBV11-3
size: NA
CDR3: CASSLNGRVNEQFF
DNA: TGTGCCAGCAGCTTAAACGGGAGGGTTAATGAGCAGTTCTTC

J: TRBJ1-3
D: NA
V: TRBV7-9
size: NA
CDR3: CASSLVVRSSGNTIYF
DNA: TGTGCCAGCAGCTTAGTGGTTCGGAGCTCTGGAAACACCATATATTTT

J: TRBJ2-3
D: NA
V: TRBV6-1
size: NA
CDR3: CASSESEDTSSPATDTQYF
DNA: TGTGCCAGCAGTGAATCCGAGGACACATCATCCCCAGCCACAGATACGCAGTATTTT

J: TRBJ2-1
D: NA
V: TRBV16
size: NA
CDR3: CASSQLLARNEQFF
DNA: TGTGCCAGCAGCCAATTGCTAGCACGGAATGAGCAGTTCTTC

J: TRBJ1-1
D: NA
V: TRBV30
size: NA
CDR3: CAWRAPGLAFF
DNA: TGTGCCTGGAGGGCACCAGGGTTGGCTTTCTTT

J: TRBJ1-5
D: NA
V: TRBV7-7
size: few
CDR3: CASSFRQADSNQPQHF
DNA: TGTGCTAGCAGCTTCAGGCAGGCTGATAGCAATCAGCCCCAGCATTTT

J: TRBJ1-3
D: TRBD1
V: TRBV7-9
size: NA
CDR3: CASSPSSGGITRGNTIYF
DNA: TGTGCCAGCAGCCCATCTTCAGGGGGCATAACGCGAGGAAACACCATATATTTT

J: TRBJ2-7
D: TRBD1
V: TRBV9
size: NA
CDR3: CASSVGTGDYEQYF
DNA: TGTGCCAGCAGCGTAGGGACAGGGGACTACGAGCAGTACTTC

J: TRBJ1-2
D: TRBD1
V: TRBV27
size: NA
CDR3: CASSPLTGSYGYTF
DNA: TGTGCCAGCAGTCCTCTGACAGGGTCCTATGGCTACACCTTC

J: TRBJ2-3
D: NA
V: TRBV19
size: NA
CDR3: CASSIVRTDTQYF
DNA: TGTGCCAGTAGTATAGTCCGCACAGATACGCAGTATTTT

J: TRBJ2-7
D: TRBD1
V: TRBV19
size: NA
CDR3: CASSMLGGLYEQYF
DNA: TGTGCCAGTAGTATGCTAGGGGGCCTCTACGAGCAGTACTTC

J: TRBJ2-1
D: NA
V: TRBV4-1
size: NA
CDR3: CASSQVVLGVGSYNEQFF
DNA: TGCGCCAGCAGCCAAGTTGTATTGGGTGTGGGCTCCTACAATGAGCAGTTCTTC

J: TRBJ2-7
D: NA
V: TRBV4-1
size: once
CDR3: CASSQAAGSSYEQYF
DNA: TGCGCCAGCAGCCAAGCGGCGGGTAGCTCCTACGAGCAGTACTTC

J: TRBJ1-2
D: TRBD1
V: TRBV14
size: NA
CDR3: CASSSTGGRIYGYTF
DNA: TGTGCCAGCAGCTCTACAGGGGGCCGGATCTATGGCTACACCTTC

J: TRBJ2-1
D: TRBD2
V: TRBV27
size: once
CDR3: CASRLAGSYNEQFF
DNA: TGTGCCAGTAGACTAGCGGGTTCCTACAATGAGCAGTTCTTC

J: TRBJ2-5
D: TRBD2
V: TRBV6-1
size: NA
CDR3: CASSEPRVAGVETQYF
DNA: TGTGCCAGCAGTGAACCGAGGGTAGCGGGAGTGGAGACCCAGTACTTC

J: TRBJ2-1
D: TRBD2
V: TRBV29-1
size: NA
CDR3: CSVGPGTSSYNEQFF
DNA: TGCAGCGTTGGTCCCGGGACTAGTTCCTACAATGAGCAGTTCTTC

J: TRBJ1-1
D: NA
V: TRBV10-3
size: NA
CDR3: CAISESYSTGSPTEAFF
DNA: TGTGCCATCAGTGAGTCCTATTCTACGGGGTCCCCCACTGAAGCTTTCTTT

J: TRBJ1-1
D: TRBD1
V: TRBV15
size: NA
CDR3: CATSRDRVSGGAFF
DNA: TGTGCCACCAGCAGAGATCGGGTGTCAGGGGGAGCTTTCTTT

J: TRBJ2-3
D: NA
V: TRBV7-9
size: NA
CDR3: CASSLQYF
DNA: TGTGCCAGCAGTCTACAGTATTTT

J: TRBJ2-7
D: TRBD2
V: TRBV5-5
size: NA
CDR3: CASRTSGSVEQYF
DNA: TGTGCCAGCAGGACTAGCGGGAGTGTCGAGCAGTACTTC

J: TRBJ1-3
D: TRBD1
V: TRBV9
size: NA
CDR3: CASSAEGASSGNTIYF
DNA: TGTGCCAGCAGCGCTGAGGGGGCGAGCTCTGGAAACACCATATATTTT

J: TRBJ2-2
D: NA
V: TRBV7-9
size: NA
CDR3: CASSLAQRTANTGELFF
DNA: TGTGCCAGCAGCTTAGCCCAGCGAACAGCGAACACCGGGGAGCTGTTTTTT

J: TRBJ2-1
D: TRBD2
V: TRBV9
size: NA
CDR3: CASSTRGTSETYNEQFF
DNA: TGTGCCAGCAGCACACGAGGGACTAGCGAGACCTACAATGAGCAGTTCTTC

J: TRBJ1-1
D: NA
V: TRBV13
size: NA
CDR3: CASRDQRPEAFF
DNA: TGTGCCAGCAGGGACCAGAGACCTGAAGCTTTCTTT

J: TRBJ2-2
D: NA
V: TRBV5-8
size: NA
CDR3: CASSLGSSNTGELFF
DNA: TGTGCCAGCAGCCTGGGGAGCTCGAACACCGGGGAGCTGTTTTTT

J: TRBJ2-7
D: NA
V: TRBV27
size: few
CDR3: CASSTGTRVQYF
DNA: TGTGCCAGCAGCACCGGGACTCGTGTGCAGTACTTC

J: TRBJ2-1
D: TRBD2
V: TRBV2
size: NA
CDR3: CASPEGEGGHNEQFF
DNA: TGTGCCAGCCCCGAAGGGGAGGGAGGTCACAATGAGCAGTTCTTC

J: TRBJ2-5
D: NA
V: TRBV6-4
size: NA
CDR3: CASSDEETQYF
DNA: TGTGCCAGCAGTGACGAAGAGACCCAGTACTTC

J: TRBJ2-7
D: NA
V: TRBV7-9
size: once
CDR3: CASSLARSYEQYF
DNA: TGTGCCAGCAGCTTAGCCCGCTCCTACGAGCAGTACTTC

J: TRBJ2-1
D: NA
V: TRBV5-5
size: NA
CDR3: CASSLKGSSYNEQFF
DNA: TGTGCCAGCAGCTTGAAAGGCAGCTCCTACAATGAGCAGTTCTTC

J: TRBJ2-7
D: NA
V: TRBV5-4
size: NA
CDR3: CASSLASSVGEQYF
DNA: TGTGCCAGCAGCTTGGCCTCATCGGTAGGCGAGCAGTACTTC

J: TRBJ2-1
D: NA
V: TRBV28
size: NA
CDR3: CASILTGVGTYNEQFF
DNA: TGTGCCAGCATTTTAACGGGGGTAGGCACCTACAATGAGCAGTTCTTC

J: TRBJ1-1
D: NA
V: TRBV15
size: few
CDR3: CATSRDFSYAEAFF
DNA: TGTGCCACCAGCAGAGATTTTTCGTACGCTGAAGCTTTCTTT

J: TRBJ2-1
D: TRBD2
V: TRBV4-3
size: NA
CDR3: CASSQVGGLAGDEQFF
DNA: TGCGCCAGCAGCCAAGTAGGGGGACTAGCGGGCGATGAGCAGTTCTTC

J: TRBJ2-1
D: NA
V: TRBV9
size: NA
CDR3: CASSVDSEGFYNEQFF
DNA: TGTGCCAGCAGCGTAGATAGTGAGGGGTTCTACAATGAGCAGTTCTTC

J: TRBJ1-5
D: NA
V: TRBV6-5
size: NA
CDR3: CASSYGGASQPQHF
DNA: TGTGCCAGCAGTTACGGGGGGGCCAGCCAGCCCCAGCATTTT